This note documents a single T cell receptor beta chain sequence. What it recognizes is unknown. This specimen belongs to a study of somatic mutations in cytotoxic T cells in rheumatoid arthritis. Study results and caveats: Relative to age-matched healthy controls, rheumatoid arthritis patients did not differ significantly in CD8+ T-cell clonality.

Source study methods: Patient CD8+ clones larger than 1% rarely matched published virus-specific TCRB sequences. This table comes from immunoSEQ multiplex PCR, and its TCRdb copy is limited to in-frame clones, with some not included. V, J and clone size are those of that table, while D and trimming were read from the DNA. The data show 15,000 to 20,000 clones, approximately 75% seen once. Trimming at V came to 5 bases and at J to 3 bases, leaving 4 bases not matched to a gene. The CDR3 runs 15 residues. The germline gives CDR1 PRHDT, CDR2 FYEKMQ (reference sequence). The TCR was taken from an adult with rheumatoid arthritis. The sequenced sample consisted of CD8+ T cells sorted from blood. V gene TRBV13 combines with J gene TRBJ2-1, with 10 bases matching TRBD1. CDR3: CASSPRTGGYNEQFF. CDR3 sequence (DNA): TGTGCCAGCAGCCCCCGGACAGGGGGCTACAATGAGCAGTTCTTC.